This entry features one T cell receptor (beta chain) sequence. The clone's antigen remains unknown. Nothing much larger sits one base from this clone, and base qualities are not available. The source of the sample is a study of cytomegalovirus exposure and HLA in healthy donors (dated by TCRdb to between 2016 and 2019). For context, the study as a whole: An earlier analysis of several hundred of the donors reported around 280 Gb of sequence data and about 120 million unique TCR beta sequences obtained from about 179 million T cells. An early release covering 550 to 650 HLA-typed donors comprised 250 to 350 gigabases of sequencing data and around 86 million unique TCR sequences. Of the roughly 410 genotyped donors, 70% to 90% were placed in the genetic ancestry cluster associated with self-reported Caucasian donors. The study aimed to test whether signatures of past pathogen exposure could be identified by cataloging public T cell receptors. Using immunosequencing, the study profiled T cell repertoires from about 610 subjects and related those repertoires to cytomegalovirus serostatus. Along with the roughly 610-subject first cohort, a separate validation cohort of over a hundred different subjects was used. High-throughput TCR immunosequencing, statistical association of individual TCRs with disease status, and machine learning were combined to predict cytomegalovirus infection status. A later analysis re-examined previously published TCR beta repertoires from several hundred donors and added high-resolution HLA genotyping to investigate patterns of TCR occurrence. In the later analysis, no new phenotypic data were used to find candidate immune exposures; instead, reliance was placed on TCR beta sequences and their occurrence across donors. In an earlier analysis of 587 of the donors, high-throughput TCR beta sequencing was used to judge whether each TCR beta V gene segment behaved as functional or pseudogenic. Donor age, sex, ethnicity and CMV serostatus were compiled alongside the repertoire data. Genome-wide SNP genotypes for about three fifths of the roughly 700 donors were used in a later genetic analysis, which treated that subset as a discovery cohort. Every repertoire in the discovery cohort had been generated on one and the same sequencing platform. HLA typing included class I and class II loci at four-digit resolution. The number of typed donors differed by locus: about 620-640 for A, B, C, DRB1 and DQB1; about 520 for DQA1; approximately 600 for DPA1; and around 470 for DPB1. A handful of DR-DQ haplotypes were handled as single units for association and clustering because linkage in the cohort was strong. Among 398 genotyped donors of the cohort, an average of about 240,000 unique TCR beta nucleotide sequences were sequenced per donor, roughly 18% of them non-productive. Broader findings and caveats from the paper: This cohort had only TCR beta chains sequenced, and the lack of alpha or paired-chain data limited which features could be detected. Specific HLA alleles were associated with 16,951 TCR beta sequences at a false discovery rate of 0.05 in a later analysis. Several of the top co-occurrence clusters appeared to be linked to parvovirus B19, influenza, CMV and Epstein-Barr virus, according to a later analysis. Most CMV-associated TCR beta chains appeared to be HLA-restricted in a later analysis, and the HLA associations seemed to be driven largely by CMV exposure. For the cohort, immune exposure information was limited to CMV serostatus. In a later genetic analysis, a missense DCLRE1C variant was associated with V-gene and J-gene trimming of TCR beta chains, and the association was replicated in an independent cohort. HLA typing was unavailable for some donors at each locus, so association tests used only the typed subset. The 87-base-pair reads could not distinguish some IMGT-functional V segments, including TRBV6-2 and TRBV6-3, so those segments were excluded. In the study, 150 to 200 TCR beta chains were listed as associated with cytomegalovirus. An earlier analysis of 587 of the donors showed that most TCR beta V segments appeared in productive rearrangements either about 90% or about 30% of the time, which broadly matched IMGT annotations. In a later analysis, HLA-associated TCR beta chains were found to be more clonally expanded and to have lower generation probabilities than equally common non-associated chains. Because counts were too low, roughly 17 rarely observed V segments, including chromosome 9 orphons, were left out of the earlier analysis of some 600 of the donors. When HLA alleles, especially DR and DQ, strongly co-occurred, TCR associations were difficult to assign to individual alleles. According to the authors, the approach could potentially be generalized to other disease states and immunological phenotypes. The sequencing pipeline was judged likely to have produced a cluster of highly shared sequence variants as a technical artifact. A further reported finding was that TCR beta sequences accurately predicted the HLA-A and HLA-B alleles for most subjects in the first cohort. Sequencing depth was assumed to be roughly uniform across donors in the presence/absence analyses, though that assumption may not hold. While some public TCRs were present in many individuals, most TCR sequences turned up only very rarely across donors. A later analysis found that TCR association rates varied across HLA loci, with DRB1 alleles showing the most associated TCRs and HLA-C alleles the fewest. According to a later genetic analysis, donors in an Asian-associated ancestry cluster had fewer N-insertions in productive TCRs than the roughly 670-donor mean. Three of the identified cytomegalovirus-associated TCR beta chains were confirmed in vitro to be specific for cytomegalovirus antigens. Correlated functional status among segregating V segments might be attributable to linkage disequilibrium, but an unknown experimental factor could not be ruled out. Cytomegalovirus status was reported to be diagnosed by the classifier with high specificity and sensitivity in both the original and validation cohorts.

The cohort comprised some 680 healthy bone marrow donors. Cohort members were all nominally healthy when sampled, although unrecorded immune exposures were likely present. The donor was CMV seronegative and was included in the group of under 450 seronegative cohort members. A peripheral blood sample was collected from each donor, and TCR beta sequencing was performed on peripheral blood mononuclear cells. The Qiagen DNeasy Blood Extraction Kit was used to extract genomic DNA from the blood cell samples. Library method: the immunoSEQ multiplex PCR assay. For the multiplex PCR, a mixture combining 60 forward primers for TCR Vbeta segments and 13 reverse primers for TCR Jbeta segments was used. The CDR3 region of rearranged TCR beta genes was amplified from genomic DNA with a multiplex PCR assay. On the Illumina HiSeq System, the amplified TCR beta libraries were sequenced as 87-base-pair reads. On the authors' methods: Across the roughly 700 repertoires, a later analysis counted tens of millions of unique TCR beta chains, roughly 11 million of which were shared by at least two donors. To remove PCR and sequencing errors, raw reads were error-corrected and collapsed into unique sequences using a nearest-neighbor algorithm that merged closely related sequences. Alignment of CDR3 sequences to IMGT reference sequences was used to assign V, D and J gene segments. Each retained sequence needed at least a six-nucleotide match to both a V gene segment and a J gene segment. Rearrangements were classified as productive when the CDR3 lacked stop codons and remained in frame with V and J, and all other rearrangements were classified as non-productive. CDR3 was defined by IMGT convention, running from the second conserved V-encoded cysteine to the conserved J-encoded phenylalanine. The earlier analysis of more than 450 of the donors excluded sequences that lacked an unambiguous match to a single V gene segment. An earlier analysis of 587 of the donors classified V segments as functional when productive rearrangements were above 56.7% and as segregating when the standard deviation between donors was above 5%. A statistical classification framework was built to diagnose cytomegalovirus status from the catalog of TCR beta chain sequences. V and J gene assignment, in a later analysis, came from comparing TCR nucleotide sequences with IMGT/GENE-DB human TR gene sequences. In a later analysis, CDR3 sequences and most-parsimonious VDJ recombination scenarios were assigned using the TCRdist pipeline. In a later analysis, each TCR beta chain was defined by its CDR3 amino acid sequence together with its V-gene family, and reads lacking a unique V-gene family were excluded. As a way to deal with suspected cross-contamination and a sequencing artifact, a later analysis dropped hundreds of nucleotide sequences that were highly shared and had low generation probability. In a later analysis, a clonal expansion index for each public chain was calculated from normalized within-repertoire ranks of inferred template counts. A later analysis computed generation probabilities with a VDJ recombination model fitted to out-of-frame rearrangements, and checked the results against IGoR. In a later analysis, hypergeometric tests were used to score TCR-TCR, TCR-HLA and TCR-CMV co-occurrence, with a repertoire-size bias correction applied to TCR pairs. A later analysis estimated false discovery rates by permuting HLA or CMV assignments 20 times. A later analysis grouped co-occurring TCRs with DBSCAN, adding TCRdist sequence similarity when clustering within HLA-allele-positive subsets. Repertoires with fewer than 30,000 or more than 120,000 public chains were left out of co-occurrence clustering, as were about five repertoires with anomalous nucleotide sharing. TCRdb's version of the immuneACCESS table is confined to in-frame rearrangements and falls short of the full clone set. An unresolved V gene accounts for under half of the shortfall where checked; the remainder is of unknown origin. V, J and clone size derive from that table, while D and trimming were established from the DNA sequence. For this sample there are 110,000 to 150,000 clones; approximately 80% appear just once. In total, the top ten clones hold roughly 1.8% of the sample.

According to the germline V gene, CDR1 reads MDHEN and CDR2 reads SYDVKM. V ends up 7 bases short and J 6 bases short, with an unmatched junction base count of 14. The CDR3 runs 15 residues from the cysteine to the phenylalanine. CDR3 DNA is the only sequence kept; it has 45 bases, read in frame from the first base. The sample consisted of PBMCs. Recombination linked TRBV28 to TRBJ2-7; a stretch of 8 junction bases matches TRBD2. This TCR was recovered from a woman between 40 and 55 years old in good health and CMV-seronegative. The CDR3: CASIPGAGGFGEQYF. The nucleotide sequence is TGTGCCAGCATTCCGGGTGCGGGAGGATTCGGCGAGCAGTACTTC.